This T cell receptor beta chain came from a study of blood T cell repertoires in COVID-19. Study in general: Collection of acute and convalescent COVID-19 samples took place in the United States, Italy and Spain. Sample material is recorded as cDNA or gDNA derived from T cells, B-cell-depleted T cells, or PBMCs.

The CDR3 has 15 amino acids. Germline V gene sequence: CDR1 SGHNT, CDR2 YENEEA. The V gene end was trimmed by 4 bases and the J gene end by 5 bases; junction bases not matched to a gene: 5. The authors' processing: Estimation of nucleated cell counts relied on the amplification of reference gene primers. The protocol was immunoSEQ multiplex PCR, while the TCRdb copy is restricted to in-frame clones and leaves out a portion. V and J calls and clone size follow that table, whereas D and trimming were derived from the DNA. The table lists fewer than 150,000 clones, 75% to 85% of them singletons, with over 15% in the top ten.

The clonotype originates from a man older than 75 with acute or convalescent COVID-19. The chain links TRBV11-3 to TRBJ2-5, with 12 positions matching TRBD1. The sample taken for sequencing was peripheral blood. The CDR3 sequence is CASSSGQGASETQYF. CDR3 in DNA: TGTGCCAGCAGCTCGGGACAGGGGGCATCGGAGACCCAGTACTTC.